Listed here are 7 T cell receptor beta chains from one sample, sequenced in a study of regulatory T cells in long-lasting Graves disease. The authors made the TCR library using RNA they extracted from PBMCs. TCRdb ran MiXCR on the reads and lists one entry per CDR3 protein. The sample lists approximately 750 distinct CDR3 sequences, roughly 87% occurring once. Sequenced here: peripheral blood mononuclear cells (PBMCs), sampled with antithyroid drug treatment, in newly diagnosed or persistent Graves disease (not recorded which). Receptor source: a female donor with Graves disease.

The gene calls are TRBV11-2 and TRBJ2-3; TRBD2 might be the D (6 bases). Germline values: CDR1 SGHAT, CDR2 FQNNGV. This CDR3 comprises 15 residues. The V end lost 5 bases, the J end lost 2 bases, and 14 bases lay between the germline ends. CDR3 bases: TGTGCCAGCAGCATGGGCGGGGACCCCACAGATACGCAGTATTTT. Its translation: CASSMGGDPTDTQYF.

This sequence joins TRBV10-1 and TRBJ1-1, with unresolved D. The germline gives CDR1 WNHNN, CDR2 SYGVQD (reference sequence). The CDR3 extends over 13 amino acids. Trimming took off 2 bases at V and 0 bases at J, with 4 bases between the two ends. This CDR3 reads CASSETLNTEAFF. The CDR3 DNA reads TGCGCCAGCAGTGAGACCCTGAACACTGAAGCTTTCTTT.

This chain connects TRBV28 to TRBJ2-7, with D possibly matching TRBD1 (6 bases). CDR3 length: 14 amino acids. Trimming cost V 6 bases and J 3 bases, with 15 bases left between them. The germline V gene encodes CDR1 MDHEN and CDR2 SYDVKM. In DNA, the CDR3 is TGTGCCAGCAGATCCGGGACACTCAACTACGAGCAGTACTTC. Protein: CASRSGTLNYEQYF.

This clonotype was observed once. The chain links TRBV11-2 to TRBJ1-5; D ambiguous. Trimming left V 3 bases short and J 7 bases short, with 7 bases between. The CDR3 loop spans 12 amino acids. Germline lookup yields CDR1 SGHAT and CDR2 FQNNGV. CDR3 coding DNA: TGTGCCAGCAGCTTCCTGGGACAGCCCCAGCATTTT. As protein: CASSFLGQPQHF.

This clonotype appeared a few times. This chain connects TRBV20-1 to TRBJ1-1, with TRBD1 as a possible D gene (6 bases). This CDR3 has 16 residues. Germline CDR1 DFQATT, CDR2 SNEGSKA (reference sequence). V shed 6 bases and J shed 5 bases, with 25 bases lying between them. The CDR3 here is CSAGTFGALGVTEAFF. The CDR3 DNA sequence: TGCAGTGCAGGGACATTTGGGGCCCTAGGAGTTACTGAAGCTTTCTTT.

The CDR3 is CASSDGGGRNTEAFF. For the CDR3, the DNA is TGTGCCAGCAGTGACGGGGGCGGACGGAACACTGAAGCTTTCTTT. The rearrangement uses TRBV6-4 and TRBJ1-1; D may be TRBD1 (6 bases). Per the germline V gene, CDR1 is MRHNA and CDR2 is SNTAGT. The CDR3 is 15 amino acids. Trimming removed 2 bases from V and 1 base from J, with 11 bases in between.

The CDR3 nucleotides are TGTGCCAGCAGCTTAGGGACTAGCGGGAGGGCTAACCAGTACTTC. Its protein is CASSLGTSGRANQYF. V gene TRBV7-2 combines with J gene TRBJ2-5; 15 nucleotides match TRBD2. With V trimmed by 1 base and J by 10 bases, 4 bases remained unmatched. This CDR3 has 15 residues. Germline V gene sequence: CDR1 SGHTA, CDR2 FQGNSA. The full variable domain, completed using reference TRBV7-2 and TRBJ2-5, is GAGVSQSPSNKVTEKGKDVELRCDPISGHTALYWYRQSLGQGLEFLIYFQGNSAPDKSGLPSDRFSAERTGGSVSTLTIQRTQQEDSAVYLCASSLGTSGRANQYFGPGTRLLVL.